One and the same sample provided the 28 T cell receptor beta chains below, sequenced in a study of cytomegalovirus exposure and HLA in healthy donors (dated by TCRdb to the late 2010s). Libraries were built with the immunoSEQ multiplex PCR assay. For the multiplex PCR, a mixture combining 60 forward primers for TCR Vbeta segments and 13 reverse primers for TCR Jbeta segments was used. The source is immuneACCESS, and TCRdb retained only in-frame sequences with V and J called. Part of the clones is not carried over; for the studies checked, unresolved V genes explain less than half of this, and the remainder is unexplained. The table for this sample lists 180,000 or so clones. The ten most abundant clones make up less than 0.85% of the sample. The sequencing input was PBMCs. Receptors originate from a boy between 5 and 17 years old in good health and CMV-seronegative.

The V call is TRBV4-1, the J call TRBJ1-5, with 9 bases lining up with TRBD1. Per the germline V gene, CDR1 is MGHRA and CDR2 is YSYEKL. Trimming at V came to 6 bases and at J to 6 bases, leaving 9 bases not matched to a gene. The CDR3 length is 15 residues. The CDR3 coding sequence is TGCGCCAGCAGGTTCCGACAGGGGGAGGGTCAGCCCCAGCATTTT. The encoded protein is CASRFRQGEGQPQHF.

The chain uses TRBV7-9 and TRBJ1-3; the match to TRBD1 covers 8 bases. The V and J ends lost 3 bases and 8 bases, in that order; junction bases with no gene match: 3. CDR1 and CDR2 from the germline V gene are SEHNR and FQNEAQ (reference sequence). The CDR3 spans 13 residues. The CDR3 DNA follows: TGTGCCAGCAGCTTGACAGGGGTGGACACCATATATTTT. The encoded protein is CASSLTGVDTIYF.

J is TRBJ2-3 and V is TRBV7-9; 10 positions match TRBD1. Trimming cost V 5 bases and J 1 base; bases outside gene matches: 6. Germline V gene sequence: CDR1 SEHNR, CDR2 FQNEAQ (reference sequence). The CDR3 is made up of 16 amino acids. CDR3 sequence reads: CASSRTTGGGTDTQYF. The CDR3 DNA follows: TGTGCCAGCAGCCGAACGACAGGGGGCGGCACAGATACGCAGTATTTT.

The chain is built from TRBV6-5 and TRBJ2-5; D is possibly TRBD1 (6 bases). With the DNA end fitting TRBJ2-7 better, the J assignment may be wrong. The CDR3 spans 13 residues. CDR1 and CDR2 (germline): MNHEY, SVGAGI. CDR3 in DNA: TGTGCCAGCAGTTCCGTGGGGGCTGACGAGCAGTACTTC. Amino acid sequence: CASSSVGADEQYF.

The rearrangement links TRBV27 to TRBJ2-1; 10 bases are a match to TRBD2. The CDR3 extends over 14 amino acids. The germline gives CDR1 MNHEY, CDR2 SMNVEV (reference sequence). With 8 bases clipped from V and 4 bases from J, the junction kept 5 bases outside the gene matches. DNA of the CDR3: TGTGCCAGCGGTACTAGCGGGGCTTACAATGAGCAGTTCTTC. Translated: CASGTSGAYNEQFF.

The chain recombines TRBV4-1 with TRBJ2-1; 9 bases map to TRBD1. Trimming cost V 7 bases and J 2 bases; bases outside gene matches: 6. CDR1 and CDR2 from the germline V gene are MGHRA and YSYEKL. The CDR3 totals 15 residues. The CDR3 DNA is TGCGCCAGCAACCCCGGACAGGGGCCCTACAATGAGCAGTTCTTC. This gives the protein CASNPGQGPYNEQFF.

The J gene is TRBJ2-7, the V gene TRBV19; TRBD2 might be the D (5 bases). The CDR3 runs to 15 residues. Germline lookup yields CDR1 LNHDA and CDR2 SQIVND (reference sequence). V lost 5 bases and J 3 bases, leaving 17 bases between the germline ends. CDR3 DNA sequence: TGTGCCAGTAGTCCCCCAACCGCTGAGGGCTACGAGCAGTACTTC. This gives the protein CASSPPTAEGYEQYF.

Details on this clone: The same CDR3 can be traced to other DNA sequences in this sample. The chain joins TRBV11-2 to TRBJ1-1; no clear D gene. Germline V gene data show CDR1 as SGHAT and CDR2 as FQNNGV. Trimming removed 3 bases from V and 2 bases from J, with 10 bases in between. There are 14 residues in the CDR3. CDR3 nucleotides: TGTGCCAGCAGCTTCCAGAGGTTCAACACTGAAGCTTTCTTT. Translation gives CASSFQRFNTEAFF.

The chain uses TRBV4-1 and TRBJ2-5, with 9 bases aligning to TRBD2. Germline V gene sequence: CDR1 MGHRA, CDR2 YSYEKL. The CDR3 length is 17 residues. Germline trimming cut 3 bases from V and 4 bases from J; bases unmatched to any gene: 12. The CDR3 sequence: CASSQTRGGGRGETQYF. CDR3 nucleotide sequence: TGCGCCAGCAGCCAGACCCGCGGGGGGGGGCGGGGAGAGACCCAGTACTTC.

This chain's CDR3 is CASSSLGTANTEAFF. The DNA of the CDR3 is TGTGCCAGCAGTTCGCTGGGGACAGCGAACACTGAAGCTTTCTTT. The chain has TRBV28 and TRBJ1-1; the match to TRBD1 covers 7 bases. This CDR3 comprises 15 residues. Germline CDR1 MDHEN, CDR2 SYDVKM. Germline trimming cut 4 bases from V and 1 base from J; bases unmatched to any gene: 6. Full variable domain (outside the CDR3, taken from reference TRBV28 and TRBJ1-1): DVKVTQSSRYLVKRTGEKVFLECVQDMDHENMFWYRQDPGLGLRLIYFSYDVKMKEKGDIPEGYSVSREKKERFSLILESASTNQTSMYLCASSSLGTANTEAFFGQGTRLTVV.

The V gene is TRBV9, the J gene TRBJ2-5; perhaps TRBD2 as D (5 bases). The germline V gene has CDR1 SGDLS and CDR2 YYNGEE. This CDR3 has 16 residues. Trimming removed 0 bases at V and 2 bases at J, with 14 bases between. CDR3 in DNA: TGTGCCAGCAGCGTAGGGGTTGGCTCGGGGCAAGAGACCCAGTACTTC. It translates to CASSVGVGSGQETQYF. Looking up the rest from reference TRBV9 and TRBJ2-5 gives the full variable domain: DSGVTQTPKHLITATGQRVTLRCSPRSGDLSVYWYQQSLDQGLQFLIQYYNGEERAKGNILERFSAQQFPDLHSELNLSSLELGDSALYFCASSVGVGSGQETQYFGPGTRLLVL.

The rearrangement joins TRBV13 to TRBJ1-1; the match to TRBD1 covers 8 bases. Germline values: CDR1 PRHDT, CDR2 FYEKMQ (reference sequence). Trimming cost V 5 bases and J 2 bases; bases outside gene matches: 25. This CDR3 contains 21 residues. The CDR3 DNA is TGTGCCAGCAGCCTAGTTTTAGTGGAGACAGGGGAGGACGTAGTAAACACTGAAGCTTTCTTT. Its protein product is CASSLVLVETGEDVVNTEAFF.

This chain links TRBV6-1 with TRBJ1-1; D not certain. Germline CDR1 reads MNHNS; CDR2 reads SASEGT. This CDR3 spans 12 amino acids. The ends were cut back, 6 bases at V and 5 bases at J, with 10 bases in the middle. In nucleotides, the CDR3 is TGTGCCAGCAGGGACTTAAGGACTGAAGCTTTCTTT. This codes for CASRDLRTEAFF.

The J gene is TRBJ2-1, the V gene TRBV5-4; TRBD1 might be the D (5 bases). Trimming removed 4 bases at V and 4 bases at J, with 12 bases between. Germline assignment: CDR1 SGHNT and CDR2 YYREEE (reference sequence). This CDR3 has 14 residues. The CDR3 DNA reads as TGTGCCAGCAGCCAGATGGGGCAATACAATGAGCAGTTCTTC. Its protein product is CASSQMGQYNEQFF.

The chain links TRBV11-2 to TRBJ2-5; TRBD2 is a possible D gene (5 bases). The CDR3 spans 20 residues. The germline V gene has CDR1 SGHAT and CDR2 FQNNGV. V gave up 0 bases and J gave up 5 bases, with 28 bases separating them. In DNA, the CDR3 is TGTGCCAGCAGCTTAGAGGCCCCATTTCCGTACCGGACTTCGAGCGAGACCCAGTACTTC. Protein: CASSLEAPFPYRTSSETQYF.

V gene TRBV30 combines with J gene TRBJ2-4, with TRBD2 identical over 8 bases. Per the germline V gene, CDR1 is GTSNPN and CDR2 is SVGIG (reference sequence). This CDR3 has 13 amino acids. After removal of 3 bases from V and 5 bases from J, the junction contained 3 bases not matched to a gene. As DNA, the CDR3 is TGTGCCTGGAGGCTAGCGGGCGAAAACATTCAGTACTTC. Translation: CAWRLAGENIQYF.

The chain carries TRBV6-5 and TRBJ1-2, with D possibly matching TRBD1 (5 bases). This CDR3 comprises 12 residues. The V gene's germline CDR1 is MNHEY and CDR2 SVGAGI. V was clipped by 11 bases and J by 0 bases, with 10 bases between them. CDR3 region: CAAGYSNYGYTF. The CDR3 nucleotides read TGTGCCGCAGGGTATTCTAACTATGGCTACACCTTC.

This chain connects TRBV6-1 to TRBJ2-7; D might be TRBD2 (5 bases). This CDR3 comprises 13 residues. The germline V and J ends were trimmed by 2 bases and 4 bases, with 9 bases remaining between them. Germline CDR1 and CDR2: MNHNS and SASEGT. The CDR3, as DNA: TGTGCCAGCAGTGAACTACGGGATTACGAGCAGTACTTC. Translating gives CASSELRDYEQYF.

V and J are TRBV5-6 and TRBJ1-6; no clear D gene. Trimming took 0 bases from V and 0 from J, leaving 10 bases between them. This CDR3 has 17 residues. Germline V gene data show CDR1 as SGHDT and CDR2 as YYEEEE. The CDR3 loop reads CASSLGGASSYNSPLHF. In DNA, the CDR3 is TGTGCCAGCAGCTTGGGGGGAGCTAGCTCCTATAATTCACCCCTCCACTTT. Full variable domain (remainder filled in from reference TRBV5-6 and TRBJ1-6): DAGVTQSPTHLIKTRGQQVTLRCSPKSGHDTVSWYQQALGQGPQFIFQYYEEEERQRGNFPDRFSGHQFPNYSSELNVNALLLGDSALYLCASSLGGASSYNSPLHFGNGTRLTVT.

The chain is built from TRBV25-1 and TRBJ1-1; perhaps TRBD1 as D (6 bases). From germline, CDR1 is MGHDK and CDR2 SYGVNS. Trimming cost V 11 bases and J 0 bases, with 10 bases left between them. The CDR3 consists of 12 residues. The CDR3 region has the DNA TGTGCCTCGGGACACCTGAACACTGAAGCTTTCTTT. Translated, it gives CASGHLNTEAFF.

DNA of the CDR3: TGTGCCAGCAGCCATTCCACTGAAGCTTTCTTT. This translates into CASSHSTEAFF. V is TRBV6-1 and J is TRBJ1-1; no clear D gene. Germline assignment: CDR1 MNHNS and CDR2 SASEGT. V was trimmed by 6 bases and J by 4 bases, leaving 6 bases between them. The CDR3 is 11 residues long.

The V call is TRBV2, the J call TRBJ1-2; no clear D gene. CDR3 length: 15 amino acids. Between the trimmed V and J ends, which lost 2 bases and 2 bases, there was a span of 12 bases. Germline loops: CDR1 SNHLY, CDR2 FYNNEI. This chain's CDR3 is CASSESAALNYGYTF. The CDR3 nucleotides are TGTGCCAGCAGTGAATCGGCGGCCCTCAACTATGGCTACACCTTC.

The CDR3 here is CASSSRNSPLHF. For the CDR3, the DNA is TGTGCCAGCAGCTCCCGGAATTCACCCCTCCACTTT. The chain recombines TRBV11-2 with TRBJ1-6, with D unclear. This CDR3 has 12 residues. Germline V gene lookup returns CDR1 SGHAT and CDR2 FQNNGV. Trimming shortened V by 4 bases and J by 7 bases, and 5 bases separated the two germline ends. Full variable domain (rest looked up from reference TRBV11-2 and TRBJ1-6): EAGVAQSPRYKIIEKRQSVAFWCNPISGHATLYWYQQILGQGPKLLIQFQNNGVVDDSQLPKDRFSAERLKGVDSTLKIQPAKLEDSAVYLCASSSRNSPLHFGNGTRLTVT.

The rearrangement uses TRBV10-3 and TRBJ2-1; 15 bases are shared with TRBD2. Germline-derived CDR1 and CDR2 are ENHRY and SYGVKD. The V gene end was trimmed by 3 bases and the J gene end by 10 bases; junction bases not matched to a gene: 13. This CDR3 contains 18 residues. The CDR3 DNA follows: TGTGCCATCAGTGAAGACCCCGGACTAGCGGGGGGGTCTCTGGAGCAGTTCTTC. Its translation: CAISEDPGLAGGSLEQFF.

This sequence joins TRBV7-9 and TRBJ2-7; 11 bases agree with TRBD1. The J segment lost 2 bases and the V segment lost 5 bases, leaving 5 bases of the junction unmatched. Germline V gives CDR1 SEHNR, CDR2 FQNEAQ (reference sequence). The CDR3 is 15 residues long. CDR3: CASSPRTGGPYEQYF. In nucleotides, the CDR3 is TGTGCCAGCAGCCCAAGGACAGGGGGCCCCTACGAGCAGTACTTC. Full variable domain (remainder filled in from reference TRBV7-9 and TRBJ2-7): DTGVSQNPRHKITKRGQNVTFRCDPISEHNRLYWYRQTLGQGPEFLTYFQNEAQLEKSRLLSDRFSAERPKGSFSTLEIQRTEQGDSAMYLCASSPRTGGPYEQYFGPGTRLTVT.

The chain combines TRBV11-1 with TRBJ2-7, with D perhaps TRBD1 (6 bases). The V gene's germline CDR1 is SGHAT and CDR2 FQDESV (reference sequence). The CDR3 runs 14 residues. V lost 3 bases and J 5 bases, leaving 14 bases between the germline ends. The CDR3 sequence is CASSFSDSLNEQYF. The CDR3, as DNA: TGTGCCAGCAGCTTCTCGGACAGCCTTAACGAGCAGTACTTC. The full variable domain, in which reference TRBV11-1 and TRBJ2-7 provide the parts outside the CDR3, is EAEVAQSPRYKITEKSQAVAFWCDPISGHATLYWYRQILGQGPELLVQFQDESVVDDSQLPKDRFSAERLKGVDSTLKIQPAELGDSAMYLCASSFSDSLNEQYFGPGTRLTVT.

This chain uses TRBV5-1 with TRBJ2-7; D is ambiguous. CDR3 length: 12 amino acids. V was pared by 3 bases and J by 1 base, with 5 bases between. Germline V lookup: CDR1 SGHRS, CDR2 YFSETQ. CDR3 bases: TGCGCCAGCAGCTCGACATCCTACGAGCAGTACTTC. The encoded protein is CASSSTSYEQYF.

The V gene is TRBV2, the J gene TRBJ1-2; D gene unclear. Germline CDR1 SNHLY, CDR2 FYNNEI. Trimming removed 7 bases from V and 8 bases from J, with 14 bases in between. The CDR3 totals 12 residues. CDR3 protein: CASTFELNGYTF. The DNA of the CDR3 is TGTGCCAGCACGTTCGAGTTGAACGGCTACACCTTC.